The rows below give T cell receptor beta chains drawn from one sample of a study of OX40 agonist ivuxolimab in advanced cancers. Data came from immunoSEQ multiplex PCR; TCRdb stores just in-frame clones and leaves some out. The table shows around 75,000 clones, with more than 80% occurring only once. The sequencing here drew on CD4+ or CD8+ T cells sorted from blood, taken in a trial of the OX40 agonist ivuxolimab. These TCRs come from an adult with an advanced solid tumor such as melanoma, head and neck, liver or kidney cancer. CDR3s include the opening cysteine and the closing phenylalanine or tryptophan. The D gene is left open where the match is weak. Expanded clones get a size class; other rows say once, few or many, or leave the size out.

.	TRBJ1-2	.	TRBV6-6	TGTGCCAGCAGTGAGCGGGGGGGCTTAGGTGGCTACACCTTC	CASSERGGLGGYTF
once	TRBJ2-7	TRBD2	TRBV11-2	TGTGCCAGCAGTAGAGGGAGGGGAGGGACCACCTACGAGCAGTACTTC	CASSRGRGGTTYEQYF
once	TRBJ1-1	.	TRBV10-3	TGTGCCATCAGTGATTCGGGGGGCAACGCTGAAGCTTTCTTT	CAISDSGGNAEAFF
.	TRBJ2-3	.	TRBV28	TGTGCCAGCACCCAGGGATTTTCTGGCGGTACGCAGTATTTT	CASTQGFSGGTQYF
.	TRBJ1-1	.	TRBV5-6	TGTGCCAGCAGCTCGACACGGGGGAGGACTGAAGCTTTCTTT	CASSSTRGRTEAFF
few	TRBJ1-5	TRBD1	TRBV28	TGTGCCAGCAGCCGACAGGGTTGGGAGAATCAGCCCCAGCATTTT	CASSRQGWENQPQHF
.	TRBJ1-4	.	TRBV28	TGTGCCAGCAGTTTTACAGCCTTTAATGAAAAACTGTTTTTT	CASSFTAFNEKLFF
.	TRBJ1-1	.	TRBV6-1	TGTGCCAGCAGTGGAAACAGGGACACTGAAGCTTTCTTT	CASSGNRDTEAFF
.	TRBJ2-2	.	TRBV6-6	TGTGCCAGCAACCAGAGACGGACGAACACCGGGGAGCTGTTTTTT	CASNQRRTNTGELFF
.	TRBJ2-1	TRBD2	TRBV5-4	TGTGCCAGCAGCTCGGGAGCCGGGACTAGCGTCGGGAATGAGCAGTTCTTC	CASSSGAGTSVGNEQFF
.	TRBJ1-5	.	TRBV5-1	TGCGCCAGCAGCTCCGGACACAGCAATCAGCCCCAGCATTTT	CASSSGHSNQPQHF
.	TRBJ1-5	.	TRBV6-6	TGTGCCAGCAGATACAGATCATATAGCAATCAGCCCCAGCATTTT	CASRYRSYSNQPQHF
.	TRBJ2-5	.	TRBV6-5	TGTGCCAGCAGTATGGCAGGGGTAGTAGGGCAGTACTTC	CASSMAGVVGQYF
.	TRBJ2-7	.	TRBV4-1	TGCGCCAGCAGCCAGCCAAACAGAGGCCCACTGAGAAACGAGCAGTACTTC	CASSQPNRGPLRNEQYF
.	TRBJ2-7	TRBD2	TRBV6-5	TGTGCCAGCAGTTACCCCCCTAGCGGGGAGCAGTACTTC	CASSYPPSGEQYF
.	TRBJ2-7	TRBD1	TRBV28	TGTGCCAGCAGTTTCACAGGGGGCGCGTACGAGCAGTACTTC	CASSFTGGAYEQYF
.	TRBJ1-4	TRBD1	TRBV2	TGTGCCAGCAGTCGACAGGGTGGGGATGAAAAACTGTTTTTT	CASSRQGGDEKLFF
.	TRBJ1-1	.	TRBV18	TGTGCCAGCTCACCCTCAATCGCCGCCAACACTGAAGCTTTCTTT	CASSPSIAANTEAFF
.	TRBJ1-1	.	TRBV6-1	TGTGCCAGCAGTGAACCCTCTGGGAACACTGAAGCTTTCTTT	CASSEPSGNTEAFF
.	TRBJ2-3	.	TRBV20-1	TGCAGTGCTATATTCACAGATACGCAGTATTTT	CSAIFTDTQYF
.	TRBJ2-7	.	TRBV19	TGTGCCAGTAGTCGTCAGGGGGGTCCTTACGAGCAGTACTTC	CASSRQGGPYEQYF
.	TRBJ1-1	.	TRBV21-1	TGTGCCAGCAGCAATCCACCTGCAGCCACCACTGAAGCTTTCTTT	CASSNPPAATTEAFF
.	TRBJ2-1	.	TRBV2	TGTGCCAGCGGGGGGCATGAGCAGTTCTTC	CASGGHEQFF
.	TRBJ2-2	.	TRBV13	TGTGCCAGCAGCCTCGACAGGCGCACCGGGGAGCTGTTTTTT	CASSLDRRTGELFF
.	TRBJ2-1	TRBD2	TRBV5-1	TGCGCCAGCAGCTTGGCCCTGCTAGCGGGAACCAATGAGCAGTTCTTC	CASSLALLAGTNEQFF
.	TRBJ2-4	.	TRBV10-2	TGCGCCAGCATGCGATCGGGGGGCGGAAAAAACATTCAGTACTTC	CASMRSGGGKNIQYF
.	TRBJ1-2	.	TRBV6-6	TGTGCCAGCAGTTACAGAATCCCTTCTAACTATGGCTACACCTTC	CASSYRIPSNYGYTF
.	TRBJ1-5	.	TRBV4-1	TGCGCCAGCAGCCAAGGGCTCGGACCCCAGCATTTT	CASSQGLGPQHF
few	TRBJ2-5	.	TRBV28	TGTGCCAGCAGTTTAGGAGAAGAGACCCAGTACTTC	CASSLGEETQYF
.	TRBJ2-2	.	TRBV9	TGTGCCAGCAGCGTAGGTCAAAACACCGGGGAGCTGTTTTTT	CASSVGQNTGELFF
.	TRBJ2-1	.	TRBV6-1	TGTGCCAGCAGTGAAGTCTCCGGCTTTTTCTCCTACAATGAGCAGTTCTTC	CASSEVSGFFSYNEQFF
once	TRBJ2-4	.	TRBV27	TGTGCCAGCAGTCCCGGGGATCTAATCAAAAACATTCAGTACTTC	CASSPGDLIKNIQYF
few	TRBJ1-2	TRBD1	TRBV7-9	TGTGCCAGCAGCTTAGCCCGGACAGGGGGCCAAGATGGCTACACCTTC	CASSLARTGGQDGYTF
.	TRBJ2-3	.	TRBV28	TGTGCCAGCAGTTTGGGTTGGGGAGATACGCAGTATTTT	CASSLGWGDTQYF
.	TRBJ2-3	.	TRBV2	TGTGCCAGCAGTCAGGACTCCGGGGATACGCAGTATTTT	CASSQDSGDTQYF
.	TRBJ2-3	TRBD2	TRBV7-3	TGTGCCAGCAGCGAAAGGGGAGGGGCTACAGATACGCAGTATTTT	CASSERGGATDTQYF
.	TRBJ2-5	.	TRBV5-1	TGCGCCAGCAGCTTGGAACACGGACAAGAGACCCAGTACTTC	CASSLEHGQETQYF
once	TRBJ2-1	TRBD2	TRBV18	TGTGCCAGCTCACGACTAGCGGGAGGGTCCTACAATGAGCAGTTCTTC	CASSRLAGGSYNEQFF
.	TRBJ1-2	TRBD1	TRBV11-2	TGTGCCAGCAGCTTAGATTGGGGGACAGGGTATGGCTACACCTTC	CASSLDWGTGYGYTF
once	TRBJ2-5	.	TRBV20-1	TGCAGTGCTAGAAAGGAAGAGACCCAGTACTTC	CSARKEETQYF
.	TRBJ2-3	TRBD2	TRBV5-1	TGCGCCAGCAGCCTAACAGCGGGAGGGGGAGGTACGCAGTATTTT	CASSLTAGGGGTQYF
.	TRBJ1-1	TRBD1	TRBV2	TGTGCCAGCAGTGCCACAGGGGGGGACACTGAAGCTTTCTTT	CASSATGGDTEAFF
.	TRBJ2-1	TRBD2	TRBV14	TGTGCCAGCAGCCAAAAAGCTAGCGGGAGGGCCCTAAACTATGAGCAGTTCTTC	CASSQKASGRALNYEQFF
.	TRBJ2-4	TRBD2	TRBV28	TGTGCCAGCACCCCGAGGGGGGGGCGCGGGGGGGCCAAAAACATTCAGTACTTC	CASTPRGGRGGAKNIQYF
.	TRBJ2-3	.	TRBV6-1	TGTGCCAGCAGCCCCGGGACAGATACGCAGTATTTT	CASSPGTDTQYF
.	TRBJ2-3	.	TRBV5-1	TGCGCCAGCAGCTTAGTGGGACGAGATACGCAGTATTTT	CASSLVGRDTQYF
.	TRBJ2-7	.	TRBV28	TGTGCCAGCTTGACACACTCCTACGAGCAGTACTTC	CASLTHSYEQYF
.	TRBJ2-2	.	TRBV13	TGTGCCAGCAGCTCTGAGGGAGTTCAATTCGGGGAGCTGTTTTTT	CASSSEGVQFGELFF
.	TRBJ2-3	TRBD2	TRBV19	TGTGCCAGTACCCAGAGCGGGGGGGCCGGCACAGATACGCAGTATTTT	CASTQSGGAGTDTQYF
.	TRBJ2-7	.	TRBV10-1	TGCGCCAGCCGGGGGGCAGGTAGGACCTACGAGCAGTACTTC	CASRGAGRTYEQYF
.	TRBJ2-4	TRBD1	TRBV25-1	TGTGCCAGCAGTGAATACGTTTGGCAGGGGGCCGGCAAAAACATTCAGTACTTC	CASSEYVWQGAGKNIQYF
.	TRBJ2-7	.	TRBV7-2	TGTGCCAGCAGCTTAATCAGTTTCTACGAGCAGTACTTC	CASSLISFYEQYF
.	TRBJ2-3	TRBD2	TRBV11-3	TGTGCCAGCAGCTCTTCAGCGGGAGCGGATACGCAGTATTTT	CASSSSAGADTQYF
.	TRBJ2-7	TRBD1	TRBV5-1	TGCGCCAGCAGCTTATCCACCGCGGGACAGGGGAGCGACGAGCAGTACTTC	CASSLSTAGQGSDEQYF